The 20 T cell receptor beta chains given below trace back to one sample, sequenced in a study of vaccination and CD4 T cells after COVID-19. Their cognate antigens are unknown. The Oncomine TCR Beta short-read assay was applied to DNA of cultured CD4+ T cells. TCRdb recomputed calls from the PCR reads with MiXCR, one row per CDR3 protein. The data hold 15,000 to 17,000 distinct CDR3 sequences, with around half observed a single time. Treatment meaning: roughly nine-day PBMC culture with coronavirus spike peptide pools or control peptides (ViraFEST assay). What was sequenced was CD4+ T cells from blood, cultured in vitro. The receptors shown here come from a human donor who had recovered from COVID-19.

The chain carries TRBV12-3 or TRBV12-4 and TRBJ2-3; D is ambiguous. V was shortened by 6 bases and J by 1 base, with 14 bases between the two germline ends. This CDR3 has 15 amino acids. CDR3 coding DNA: TGTGCCAGCAGCATGGACCGAACGGGCACAGATACGCAGTATTTT. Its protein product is CASSMDRTGTDTQYF.

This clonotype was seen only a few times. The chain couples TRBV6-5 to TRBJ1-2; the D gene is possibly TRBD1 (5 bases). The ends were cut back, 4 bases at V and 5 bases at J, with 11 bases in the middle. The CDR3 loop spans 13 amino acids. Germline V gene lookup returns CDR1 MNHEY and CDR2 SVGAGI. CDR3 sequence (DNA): TGTGCCAGCAGTTTAACAGGCCGTTATGGCTACACCTTC. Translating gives CASSLTGRYGYTF.

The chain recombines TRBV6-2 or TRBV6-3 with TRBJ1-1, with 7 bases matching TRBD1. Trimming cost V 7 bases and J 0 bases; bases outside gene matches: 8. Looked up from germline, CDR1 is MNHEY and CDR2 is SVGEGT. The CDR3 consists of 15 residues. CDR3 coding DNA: TGTGCCAGCATTGGACAGGTGGGGATGAACACTGAAGCTTTCTTT. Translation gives CASIGQVGMNTEAFF.

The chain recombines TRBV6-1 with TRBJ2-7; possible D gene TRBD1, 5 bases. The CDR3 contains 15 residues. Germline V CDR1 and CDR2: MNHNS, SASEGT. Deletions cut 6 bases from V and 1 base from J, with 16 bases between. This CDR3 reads CASSPPHSGSYEQYF. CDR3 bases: TGTGCCAGCAGCCCCCCGCACTCAGGGTCCTACGAGCAGTACTTC.

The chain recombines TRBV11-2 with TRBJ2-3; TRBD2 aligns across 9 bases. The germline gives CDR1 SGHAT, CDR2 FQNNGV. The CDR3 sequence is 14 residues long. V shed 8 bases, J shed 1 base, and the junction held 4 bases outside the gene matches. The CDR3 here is CASLRTSGTDTQYF. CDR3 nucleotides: TGTGCCAGCCTTAGGACTAGCGGCACAGATACGCAGTATTTT.

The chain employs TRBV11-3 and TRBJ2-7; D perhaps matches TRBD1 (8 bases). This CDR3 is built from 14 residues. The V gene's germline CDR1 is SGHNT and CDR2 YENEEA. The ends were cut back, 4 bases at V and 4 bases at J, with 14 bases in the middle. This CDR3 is CASSYDRGGYEQYF. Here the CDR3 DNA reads TGTGCCAGCAGCTACGACAGGGGAGGGTACGAGCAGTACTTC.

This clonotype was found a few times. The CDR3 is CSVVRRPPYEQYF. The DNA for the CDR3 is TGCAGTGTCGTCAGGCGACCTCCCTACGAGCAGTACTTC. The chain uses TRBV20-1 and TRBJ2-7, with unresolved D. V gave up 7 bases and J gave up 2 bases, with 15 bases separating them. Germline CDR1 reads DFQATT; CDR2 reads SNEGSKA (reference sequence). The CDR3 has 13 residues.

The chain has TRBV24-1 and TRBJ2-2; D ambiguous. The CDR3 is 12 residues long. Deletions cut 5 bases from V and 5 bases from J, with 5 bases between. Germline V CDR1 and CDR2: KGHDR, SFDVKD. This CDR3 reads CATSAGTGELFF. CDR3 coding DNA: TGTGCCACCAGTGCCGGGACCGGGGAGCTGTTTTTT.

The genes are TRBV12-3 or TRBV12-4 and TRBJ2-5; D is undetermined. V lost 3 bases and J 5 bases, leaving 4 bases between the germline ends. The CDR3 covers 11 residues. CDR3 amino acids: CASSLGETQYF. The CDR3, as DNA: TGTGCCAGCAGTTTGGGCGAGACCCAGTACTTC.

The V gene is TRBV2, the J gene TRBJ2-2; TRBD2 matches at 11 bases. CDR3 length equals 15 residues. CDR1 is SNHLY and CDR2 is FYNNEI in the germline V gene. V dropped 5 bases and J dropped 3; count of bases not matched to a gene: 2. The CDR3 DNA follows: TGTGCCAGCAGTCCGACTAGCGGGGACACCGGGGAGCTGTTTTTT. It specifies CASSPTSGDTGELFF.

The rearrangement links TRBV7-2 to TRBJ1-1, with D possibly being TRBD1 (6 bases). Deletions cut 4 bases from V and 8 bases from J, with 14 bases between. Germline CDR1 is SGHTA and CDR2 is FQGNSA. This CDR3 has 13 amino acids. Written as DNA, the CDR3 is TGTGCCAGCAGCTCCTTCGGACAGACCGAAGCTTTCTTT. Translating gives CASSSFGQTEAFF.

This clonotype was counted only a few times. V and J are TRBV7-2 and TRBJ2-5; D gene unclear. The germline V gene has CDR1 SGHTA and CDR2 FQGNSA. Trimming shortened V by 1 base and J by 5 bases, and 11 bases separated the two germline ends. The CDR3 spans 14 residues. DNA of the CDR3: TGTGCCAGCAGCTTAGGCGATAGAGTGGAGACCCAGTACTTC. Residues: CASSLGDRVETQYF.

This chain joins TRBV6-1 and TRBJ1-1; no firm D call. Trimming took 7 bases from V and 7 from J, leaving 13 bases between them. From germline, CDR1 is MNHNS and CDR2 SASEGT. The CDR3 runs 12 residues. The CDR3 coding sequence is TGTGCCAGCACCTACACCACCTTTGAAGCTTTCTTT. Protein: CASTYTTFEAFF.

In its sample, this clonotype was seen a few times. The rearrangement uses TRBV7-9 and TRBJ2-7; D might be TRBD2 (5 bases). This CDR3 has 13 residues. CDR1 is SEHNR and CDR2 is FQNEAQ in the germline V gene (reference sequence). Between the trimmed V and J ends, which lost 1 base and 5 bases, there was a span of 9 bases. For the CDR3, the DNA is TGTGCCAGCAGCTTAGTTGCCGGGGACGAGCAGTACTTC. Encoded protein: CASSLVAGDEQYF.

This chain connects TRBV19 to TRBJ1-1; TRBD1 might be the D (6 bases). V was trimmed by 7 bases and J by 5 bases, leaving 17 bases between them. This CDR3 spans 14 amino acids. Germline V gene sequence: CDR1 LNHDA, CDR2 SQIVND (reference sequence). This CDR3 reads CASTTHGGGTEAFF. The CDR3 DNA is TGTGCCAGTACCACCCACGGGGGCGGTACTGAAGCTTTCTTT.

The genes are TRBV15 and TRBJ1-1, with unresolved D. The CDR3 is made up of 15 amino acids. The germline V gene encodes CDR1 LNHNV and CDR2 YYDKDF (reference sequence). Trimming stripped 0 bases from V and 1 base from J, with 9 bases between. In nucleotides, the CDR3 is TGTGCCACCAGCAGAGATAACCAGCCGAACACTGAAGCTTTCTTT. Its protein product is CATSRDNQPNTEAFF.

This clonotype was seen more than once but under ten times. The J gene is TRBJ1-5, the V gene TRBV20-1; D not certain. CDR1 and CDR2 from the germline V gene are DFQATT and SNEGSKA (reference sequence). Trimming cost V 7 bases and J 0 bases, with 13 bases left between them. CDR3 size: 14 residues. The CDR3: CSVRAGISNQPQHF. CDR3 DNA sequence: TGCAGTGTAAGGGCTGGAATTAGCAATCAGCCCCAGCATTTT.

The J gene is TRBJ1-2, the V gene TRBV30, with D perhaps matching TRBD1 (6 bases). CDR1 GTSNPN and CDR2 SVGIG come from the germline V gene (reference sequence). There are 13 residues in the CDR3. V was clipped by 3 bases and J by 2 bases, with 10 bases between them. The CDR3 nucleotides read TGTGCCTGGAGGCCGGACAGAAACTATGGCTACACCTTC. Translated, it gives CAWRPDRNYGYTF.

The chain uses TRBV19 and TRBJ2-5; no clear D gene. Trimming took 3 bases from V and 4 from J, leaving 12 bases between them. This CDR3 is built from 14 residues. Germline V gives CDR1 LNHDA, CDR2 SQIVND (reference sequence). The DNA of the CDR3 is TGTGCCAGTAGTATCCGTCCACGGCTAGAGACCCAGTACTTC. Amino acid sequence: CASSIRPRLETQYF.

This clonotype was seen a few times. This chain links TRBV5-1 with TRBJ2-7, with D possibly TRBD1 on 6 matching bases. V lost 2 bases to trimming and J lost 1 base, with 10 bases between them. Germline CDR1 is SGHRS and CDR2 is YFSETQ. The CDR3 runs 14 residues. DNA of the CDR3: TGCGCCAGCAGCTTTGGGGGCCCATCCTACGAGCAGTACTTC. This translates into CASSFGGPSYEQYF. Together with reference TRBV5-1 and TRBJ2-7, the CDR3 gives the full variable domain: KAGVTQTPRYLIKTRGQQVTLSCSPISGHRSVSWYQQTPGQGLQFLFEYFSETQRNKGNFPGRFSGRQFSNSRSEMNVSTLELGDSALYLCASSFGGPSYEQYFGPGTRLTVT.